The source of this T cell receptor (beta chain) is a study of cytomegalovirus exposure and HLA in healthy donors. As for this clone: Its antigen remains unidentified.

Likely unrecorded immune exposures existed in these nominally healthy donors. The study's findings and limits: More clonal expansion characterized HLA-associated TCR beta chains than equally common others in a later analysis.

Primers: 60 Vbeta forward and 13 Jbeta reverse. Sequencing was performed with immunoSEQ multiplex PCR; in TCRdb, only in-frame clones are kept and a portion is missing. The repertoire holds roughly 150,000 clones, with roughly 83% as singletons. Sequencing used PBMCs. The TCR sequence derives from a woman under 30 in good health and CMV-seronegative.

CDR3 sequence: CASSLVPLTGSGANVLTF. The DNA for the CDR3 is TGCGCCAGCAGCTTGGTTCCCCTAACAGGGAGCGGGGCCAACGTCCTGACTTTC. V is TRBV5-1 and J is TRBJ2-6, with D possibly TRBD1 on 6 matching bases. The CDR3 runs to 18 residues. The germline V and J ends were trimmed by 0 bases and 4 bases, with 17 bases remaining between them. In germline, CDR1 is SGHRS, CDR2 YFSETQ. Supplemented by reference TRBV5-1 and TRBJ2-6, the full variable domain reads KAGVTQTPRYLIKTRGQQVTLSCSPISGHRSVSWYQQTPGQGLQFLFEYFSETQRNKGNFPGRFSGRQFSNSRSEMNVSTLELGDSALYLCASSLVPLTGSGANVLTFGAGSRLTVL.